The clone carrying this TCR beta chain was observed a few times. Its antigen is as yet unknown. This record comes from a study of immune cell composition in non-small cell lung cancer. Study-level results: In adenocarcinoma, maximal tumour-associated clone frequency tracked TIL tumour reactivity. Tumour TCR-beta clonality was not significantly tied to smoking pack-years. Dominant in vivo tumour-associated clones were not shown to share tumour-reactive sequences.

Generated by immunoSEQ multiplex PCR, the TCRdb table keeps only in-frame clones and is missing some. The sample contains roughly 3,400 clones, roughly 80% of which appear only once. The sample comprised lung tumor tissue. The sequence came from a human donor with non-small cell lung cancer.

In DNA, the CDR3 is TGTGCCAGCAGCGATCCGGGACTCGGTGAAAACATTCAGTACTTC. Residues: CASSDPGLGENIQYF. V gene TRBV7-9 combines with J gene TRBJ2-4; possibly TRBD2 for D (6 bases). The CDR3 runs 15 residues. Germline V gives CDR1 SEHNR, CDR2 FQNEAQ (reference sequence). V was clipped by 5 bases and J by 5 bases, with 16 bases between them.